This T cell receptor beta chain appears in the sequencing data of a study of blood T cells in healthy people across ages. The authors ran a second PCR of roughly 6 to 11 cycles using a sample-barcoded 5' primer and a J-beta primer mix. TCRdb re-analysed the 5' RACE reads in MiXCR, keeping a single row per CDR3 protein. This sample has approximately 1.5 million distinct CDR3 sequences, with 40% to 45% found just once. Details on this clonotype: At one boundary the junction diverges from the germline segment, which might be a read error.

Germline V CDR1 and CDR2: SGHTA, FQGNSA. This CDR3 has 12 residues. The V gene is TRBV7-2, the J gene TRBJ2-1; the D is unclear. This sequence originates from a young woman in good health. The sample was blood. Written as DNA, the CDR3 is TGTGCCAGCAGCTTGGTTAGGGATGAGCGGTTCTTC. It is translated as CASSLVRDERFF.